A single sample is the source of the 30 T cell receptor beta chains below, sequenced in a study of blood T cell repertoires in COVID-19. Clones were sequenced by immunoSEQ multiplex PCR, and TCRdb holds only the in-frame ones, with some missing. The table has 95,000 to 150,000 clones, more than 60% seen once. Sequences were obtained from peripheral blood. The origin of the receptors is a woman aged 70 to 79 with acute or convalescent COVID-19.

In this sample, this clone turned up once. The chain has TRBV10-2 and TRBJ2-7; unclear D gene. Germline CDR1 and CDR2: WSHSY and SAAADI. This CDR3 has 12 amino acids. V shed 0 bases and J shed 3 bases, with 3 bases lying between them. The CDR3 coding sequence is TGCGCCAGCAGTGAGTCCAGCTACGAGCAGTACTTC. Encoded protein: CASSESSYEQYF.

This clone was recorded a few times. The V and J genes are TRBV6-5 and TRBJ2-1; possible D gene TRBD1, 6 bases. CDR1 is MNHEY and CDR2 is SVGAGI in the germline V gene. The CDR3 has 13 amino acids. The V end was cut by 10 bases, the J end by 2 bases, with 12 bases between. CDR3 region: CATGQSTYNEQFF. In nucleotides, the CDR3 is TGTGCCACTGGACAGTCAACCTACAATGAGCAGTTCTTC.

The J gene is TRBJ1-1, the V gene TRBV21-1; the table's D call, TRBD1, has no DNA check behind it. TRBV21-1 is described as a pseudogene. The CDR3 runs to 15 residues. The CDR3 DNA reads TGTGCCAGCAGCAAAGGGCACACTCAGGGGACTGAAGCTTTCTTT. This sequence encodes CASSKGHTQGTEAFF.

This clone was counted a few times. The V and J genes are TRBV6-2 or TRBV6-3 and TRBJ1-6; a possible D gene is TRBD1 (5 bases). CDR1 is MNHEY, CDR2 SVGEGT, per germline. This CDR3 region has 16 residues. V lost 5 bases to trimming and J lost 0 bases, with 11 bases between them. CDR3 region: CASSRRQSSYNSPLHF. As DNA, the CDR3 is TGTGCCAGCAGTCGGAGACAGAGCTCCTATAATTCACCCCTCCACTTT.

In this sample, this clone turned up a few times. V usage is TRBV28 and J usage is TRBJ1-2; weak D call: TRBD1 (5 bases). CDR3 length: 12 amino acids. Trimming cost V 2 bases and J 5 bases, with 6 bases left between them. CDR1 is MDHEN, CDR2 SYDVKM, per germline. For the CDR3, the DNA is TGTGCCAGCAGTTTAGGGGGGTATGGCTACACCTTC. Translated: CASSLGGYGYTF.

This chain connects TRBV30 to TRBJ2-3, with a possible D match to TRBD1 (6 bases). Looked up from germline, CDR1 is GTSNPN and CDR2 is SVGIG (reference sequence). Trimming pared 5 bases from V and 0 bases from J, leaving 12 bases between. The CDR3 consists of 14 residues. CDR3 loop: CAWDGQPSTDTQYF. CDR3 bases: TGTGCCTGGGACGGACAGCCGAGCACAGATACGCAGTATTTT.

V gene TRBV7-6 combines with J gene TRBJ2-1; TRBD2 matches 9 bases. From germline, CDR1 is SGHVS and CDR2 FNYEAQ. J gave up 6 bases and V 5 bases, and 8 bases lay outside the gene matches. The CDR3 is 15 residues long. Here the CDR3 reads CASSPGTSPSNEQFF. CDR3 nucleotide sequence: TGTGCCAGCAGCCCTGGGACTAGCCCAAGCAATGAGCAGTTCTTC.

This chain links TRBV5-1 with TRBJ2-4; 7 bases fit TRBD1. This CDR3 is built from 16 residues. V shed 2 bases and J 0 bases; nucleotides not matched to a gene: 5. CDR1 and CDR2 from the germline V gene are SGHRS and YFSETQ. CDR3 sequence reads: CASSFDRDLAKNIQYF. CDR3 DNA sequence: TGCGCCAGCAGCTTTGACAGGGATCTAGCCAAAAACATTCAGTACTTC.

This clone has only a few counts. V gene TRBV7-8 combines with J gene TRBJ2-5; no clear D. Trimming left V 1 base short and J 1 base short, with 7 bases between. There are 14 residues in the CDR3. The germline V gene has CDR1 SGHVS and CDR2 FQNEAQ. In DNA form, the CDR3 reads TGTGCCAGCAGCTTAGGTAGCTCCCAAGAGACCCAGTACTTC. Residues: CASSLGSSQETQYF.

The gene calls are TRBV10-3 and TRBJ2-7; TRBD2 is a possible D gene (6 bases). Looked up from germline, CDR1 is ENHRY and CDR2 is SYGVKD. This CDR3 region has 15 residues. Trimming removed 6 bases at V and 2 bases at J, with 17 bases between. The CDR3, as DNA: TGTGCCATCAGACCCGAGAGCGGGCGCACCTACGAGCAGTACTTC. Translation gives CAIRPESGRTYEQYF.

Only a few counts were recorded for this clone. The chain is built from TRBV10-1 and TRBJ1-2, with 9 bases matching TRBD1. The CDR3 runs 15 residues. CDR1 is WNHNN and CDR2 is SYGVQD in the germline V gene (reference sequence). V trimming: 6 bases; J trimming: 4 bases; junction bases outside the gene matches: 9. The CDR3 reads CASREGTGRGYGYTF. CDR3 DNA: TGCGCCAGCAGGGAAGGGACAGGGAGGGGCTATGGCTACACCTTC.

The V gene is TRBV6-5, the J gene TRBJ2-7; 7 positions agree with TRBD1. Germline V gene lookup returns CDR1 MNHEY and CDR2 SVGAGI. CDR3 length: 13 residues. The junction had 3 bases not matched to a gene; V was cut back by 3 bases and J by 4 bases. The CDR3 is CASSYGTVYEQYF. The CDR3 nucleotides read TGTGCCAGCAGTTATGGGACAGTTTACGAGCAGTACTTC.

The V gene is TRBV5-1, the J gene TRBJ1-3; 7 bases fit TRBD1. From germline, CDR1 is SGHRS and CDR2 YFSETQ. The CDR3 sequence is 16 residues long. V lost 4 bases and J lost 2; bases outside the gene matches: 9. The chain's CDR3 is CASSGGTVSAGNTIYF. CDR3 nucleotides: TGCGCCAGCAGCGGTGGGACAGTATCGGCTGGAAACACCATATATTTT. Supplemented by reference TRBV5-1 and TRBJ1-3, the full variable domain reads KAGVTQTPRYLIKTRGQQVTLSCSPISGHRSVSWYQQTPGQGLQFLFEYFSETQRNKGNFPGRFSGRQFSNSRSEMNVSTLELGDSALYLCASSGGTVSAGNTIYFGEGSWLTVV.

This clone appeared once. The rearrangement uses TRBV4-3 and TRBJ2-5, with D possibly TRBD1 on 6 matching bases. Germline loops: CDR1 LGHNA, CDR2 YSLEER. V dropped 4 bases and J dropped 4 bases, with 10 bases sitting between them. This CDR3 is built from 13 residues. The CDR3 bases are TGCGCCAGCAGCCCGAGCAGGGGAGAGACCCAGTACTTC. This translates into CASSPSRGETQYF.

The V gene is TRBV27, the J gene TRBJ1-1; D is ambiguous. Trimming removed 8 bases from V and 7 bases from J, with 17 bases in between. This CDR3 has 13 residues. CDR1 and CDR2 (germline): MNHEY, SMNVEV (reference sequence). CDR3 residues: CASSFNPAGEAFF. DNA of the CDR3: TGTGCCAGCTCATTCAACCCCGCGGGTGAAGCTTTCTTT.

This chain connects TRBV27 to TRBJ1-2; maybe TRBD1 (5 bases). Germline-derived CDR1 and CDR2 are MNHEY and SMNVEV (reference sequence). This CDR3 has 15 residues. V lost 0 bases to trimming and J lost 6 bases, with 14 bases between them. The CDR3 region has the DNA TGTGCCAGCAGTTTATCTTCACAGGTGCCCCATGGCTACACCTTC. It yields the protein CASSLSSQVPHGYTF.

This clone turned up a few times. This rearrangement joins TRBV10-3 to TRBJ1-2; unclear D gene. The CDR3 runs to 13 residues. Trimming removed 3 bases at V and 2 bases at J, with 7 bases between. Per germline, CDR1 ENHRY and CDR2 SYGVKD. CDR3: CAISDRGNYGYTF. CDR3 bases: TGTGCCATCAGTGATCGGGGAAACTATGGCTACACCTTC.

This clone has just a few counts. CDR3 coding DNA: TGTGCCAGCAGGAGGGACAGGGGCGTTAAGTCTCGGCCCCAGCATTTT. Amino acid sequence: CASRRDRGVKSRPQHF. V is TRBV2 and J is TRBJ1-5; 10 nucleotides align to TRBD1. V shed 6 bases and J 9 bases; nucleotides not matched to a gene: 14. Germline values: CDR1 SNHLY, CDR2 FYNNEI. The CDR3 contains 16 residues.

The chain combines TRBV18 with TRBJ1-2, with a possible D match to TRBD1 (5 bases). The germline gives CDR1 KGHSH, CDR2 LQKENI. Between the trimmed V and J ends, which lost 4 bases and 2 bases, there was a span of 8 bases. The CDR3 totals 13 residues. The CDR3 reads CASSLDRNYGYTF. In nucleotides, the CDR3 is TGTGCCAGCTCACTAGACAGAAACTATGGCTACACCTTC.

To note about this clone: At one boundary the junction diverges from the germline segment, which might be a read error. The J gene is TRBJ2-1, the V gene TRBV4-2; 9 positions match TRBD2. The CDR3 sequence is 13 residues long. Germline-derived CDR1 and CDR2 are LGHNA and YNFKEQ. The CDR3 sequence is CASSQISSGIPLF. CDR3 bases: TGTGCCAGCAGCCAGATTTCTAGCGGGATCCCCCTCTTC.

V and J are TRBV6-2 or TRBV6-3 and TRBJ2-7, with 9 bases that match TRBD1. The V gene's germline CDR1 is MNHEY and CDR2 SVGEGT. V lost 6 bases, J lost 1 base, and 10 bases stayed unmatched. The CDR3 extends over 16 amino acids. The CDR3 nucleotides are TGTGCCAGCAGCCGACGTTCCGGGACAGGGTCCTACGAGCAGTACTTC. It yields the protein CASSRRSGTGSYEQYF.

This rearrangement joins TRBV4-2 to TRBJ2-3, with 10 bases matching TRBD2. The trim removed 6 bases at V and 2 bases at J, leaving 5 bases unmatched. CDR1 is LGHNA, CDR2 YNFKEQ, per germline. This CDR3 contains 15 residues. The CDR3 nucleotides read TGTGCCAGCAGGCGCGGGACTAGCGACACAGATACGCAGTATTTT. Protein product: CASRRGTSDTDTQYF.

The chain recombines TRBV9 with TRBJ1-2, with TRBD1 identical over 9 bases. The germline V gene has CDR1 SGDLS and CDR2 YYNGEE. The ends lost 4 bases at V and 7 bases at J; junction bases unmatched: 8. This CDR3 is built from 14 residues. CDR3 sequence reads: CASSKPTGGRGYTF. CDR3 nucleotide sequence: TGTGCCAGCAGCAAGCCCACAGGGGGCCGTGGCTACACCTTC. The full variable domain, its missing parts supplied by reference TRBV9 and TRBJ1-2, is DSGVTQTPKHLITATGQRVTLRCSPRSGDLSVYWYQQSLDQGLQFLIQYYNGEERAKGNILERFSAQQFPDLHSELNLSSLELGDSALYFCASSKPTGGRGYTFGSGTRLTVV.

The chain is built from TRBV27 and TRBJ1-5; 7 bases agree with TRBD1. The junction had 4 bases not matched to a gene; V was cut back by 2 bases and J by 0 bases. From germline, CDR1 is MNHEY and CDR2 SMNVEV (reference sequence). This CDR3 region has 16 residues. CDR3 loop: CASSLDRANSNQPQHF. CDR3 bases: TGTGCCAGCAGTTTAGACAGGGCGAATAGCAATCAGCCCCAGCATTTT.

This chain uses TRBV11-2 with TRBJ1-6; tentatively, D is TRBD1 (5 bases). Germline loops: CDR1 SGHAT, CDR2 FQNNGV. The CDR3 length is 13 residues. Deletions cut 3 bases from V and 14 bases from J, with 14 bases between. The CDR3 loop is CASSLGLNWALHF. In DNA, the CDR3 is TGTGCCAGCAGCTTGGGGCTTAATTGGGCCCTCCACTTT. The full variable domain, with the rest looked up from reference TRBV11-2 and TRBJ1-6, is EAGVAQSPRYKIIEKRQSVAFWCNPISGHATLYWYQQILGQGPKLLIQFQNNGVVDDSQLPKDRFSAERLKGVDSTLKIQPAKLEDSAVYLCASSLGLNWALHFGNGTRLTVT.

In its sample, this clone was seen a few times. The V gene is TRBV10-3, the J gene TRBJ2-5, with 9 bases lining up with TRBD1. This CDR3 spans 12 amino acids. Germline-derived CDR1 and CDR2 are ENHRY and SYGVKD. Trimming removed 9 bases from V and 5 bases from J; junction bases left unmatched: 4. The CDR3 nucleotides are TGTGCCATGGGACAGGGTTCGGAGACCCAGTACTTC. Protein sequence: CAMGQGSETQYF.

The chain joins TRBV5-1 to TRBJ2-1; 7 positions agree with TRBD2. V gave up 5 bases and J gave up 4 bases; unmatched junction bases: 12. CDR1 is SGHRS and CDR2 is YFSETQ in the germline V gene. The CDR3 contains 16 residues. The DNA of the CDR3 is TGCGCCAGCAGTTTTGGGCGCTCTAGCGGTTACAATGAGCAGTTCTTC. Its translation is CASSFGRSSGYNEQFF. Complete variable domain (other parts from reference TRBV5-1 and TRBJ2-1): KAGVTQTPRYLIKTRGQQVTLSCSPISGHRSVSWYQQTPGQGLQFLFEYFSETQRNKGNFPGRFSGRQFSNSRSEMNVSTLELGDSALYLCASSFGRSSGYNEQFFGPGTRLTVL.

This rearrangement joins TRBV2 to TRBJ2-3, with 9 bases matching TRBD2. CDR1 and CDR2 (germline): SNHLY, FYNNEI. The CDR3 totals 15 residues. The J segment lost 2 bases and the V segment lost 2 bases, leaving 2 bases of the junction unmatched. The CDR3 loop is CASSEPGLATDTQYF. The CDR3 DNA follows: TGTGCCAGCAGTGAACCGGGACTAGCCACAGATACGCAGTATTTT.

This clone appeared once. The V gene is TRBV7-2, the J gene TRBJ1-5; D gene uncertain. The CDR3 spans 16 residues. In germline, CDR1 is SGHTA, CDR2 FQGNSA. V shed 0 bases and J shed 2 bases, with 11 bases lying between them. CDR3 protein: CASSLAGGWGNQPQHF. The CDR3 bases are TGTGCCAGCAGCTTAGCGGGAGGGTGGGGCAATCAGCCCCAGCATTTT.

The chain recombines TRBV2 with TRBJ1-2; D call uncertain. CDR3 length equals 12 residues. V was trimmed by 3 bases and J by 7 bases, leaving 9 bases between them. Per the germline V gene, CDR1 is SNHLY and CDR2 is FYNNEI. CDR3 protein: CASSEARRGYTF. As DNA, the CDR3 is TGTGCCAGCAGTGAGGCGCGGCGTGGCTACACCTTC.